This T cell receptor beta chain was obtained from a study of blood T cells in healthy people across ages. Findings and limits, study-wide: Greater diversity and more naive CD4+ cells were seen in long-lived donors than in aged donors. Correlation between TCR beta diversity and naive T cell percentage was strong. With age, beta diversity per million T cells declined roughly linearly, significantly by approximately 40.

Trimming left V 8 bases short and J 0 bases short, with 14 bases between. CDR3 length: 16 residues. Germline CDR1 is MNHNS and CDR2 is SASEGT. For this clonotype: The antigen is not known.

Using a J-beta primer mix together with a sample-barcoded 5' primer, a second PCR was run for about 6 to 12 cycles. Every cDNA was tagged by a template-switch adaptor with 12 random nucleotides. One entry per CDR3 protein results from TCRdb running MiXCR on the 5' RACE reads. The data contain around 710,000 distinct CDR3 sequences, around 40% of them singletons. The genes are TRBV6-1 and TRBJ2-6; D remains unclear. The origin of this receptor is a woman aged 55-70 years in good health. The sequenced sample was blood. The CDR3 is CASCERTTSGANVLTF. DNA for the CDR3: TGTGCCAGCTGCGAACGGACCACCTCTGGGGCCAACGTCCTGACTTTC.